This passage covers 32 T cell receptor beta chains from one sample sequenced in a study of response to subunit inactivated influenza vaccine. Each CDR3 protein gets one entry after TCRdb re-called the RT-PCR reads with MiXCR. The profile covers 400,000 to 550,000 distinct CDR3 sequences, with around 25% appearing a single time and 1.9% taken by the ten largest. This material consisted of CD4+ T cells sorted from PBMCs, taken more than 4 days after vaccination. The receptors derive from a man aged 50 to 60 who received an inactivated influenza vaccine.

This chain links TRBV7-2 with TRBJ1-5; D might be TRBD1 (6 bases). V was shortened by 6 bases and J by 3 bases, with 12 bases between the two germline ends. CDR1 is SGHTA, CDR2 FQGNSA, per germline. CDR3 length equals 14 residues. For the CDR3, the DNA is TGTGCCAGCAGGTCAACAGGGCCCAATCAGCCCCAGCATTTT. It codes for CASRSTGPNQPQHF.

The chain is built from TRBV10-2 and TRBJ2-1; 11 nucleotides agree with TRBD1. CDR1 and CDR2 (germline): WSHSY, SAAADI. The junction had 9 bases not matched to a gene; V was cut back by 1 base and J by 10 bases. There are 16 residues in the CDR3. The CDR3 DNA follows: TGCGCCAGCAGTGAGTACATGGACAGGGGGCGGAGGGAGCAGTTCTTC. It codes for CASSEYMDRGRREQFF.

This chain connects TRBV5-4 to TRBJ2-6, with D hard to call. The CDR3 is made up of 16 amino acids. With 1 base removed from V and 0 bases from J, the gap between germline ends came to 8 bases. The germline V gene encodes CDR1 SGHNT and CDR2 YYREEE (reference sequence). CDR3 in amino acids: CASSLFISSGANVLTF. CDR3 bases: TGTGCCAGCAGCTTGTTTATAAGCTCTGGGGCCAACGTCCTGACTTTC.

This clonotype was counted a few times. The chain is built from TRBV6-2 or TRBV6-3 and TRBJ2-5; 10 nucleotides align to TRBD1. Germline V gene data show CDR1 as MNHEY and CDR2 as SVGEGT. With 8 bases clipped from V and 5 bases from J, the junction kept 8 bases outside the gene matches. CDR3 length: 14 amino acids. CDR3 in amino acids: CASYETGGVETQYF. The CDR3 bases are TGTGCCAGCTACGAGACAGGGGGCGTTGAGACCCAGTACTTC.

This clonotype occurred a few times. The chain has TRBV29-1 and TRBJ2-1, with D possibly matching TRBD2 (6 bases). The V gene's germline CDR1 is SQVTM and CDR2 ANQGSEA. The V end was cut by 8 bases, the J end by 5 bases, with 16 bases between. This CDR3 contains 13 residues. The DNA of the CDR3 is TGCAGCCTAGCTGCTGGGGGGAACAATGAGCAGTTCTTC. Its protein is CSLAAGGNNEQFF.

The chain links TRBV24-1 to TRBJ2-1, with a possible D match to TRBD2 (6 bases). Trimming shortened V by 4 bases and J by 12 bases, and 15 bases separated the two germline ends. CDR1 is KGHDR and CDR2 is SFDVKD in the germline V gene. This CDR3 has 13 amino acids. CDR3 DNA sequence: TGTGCCACCAGTGACCTGAGGAGGGCTGGGCAGTTCTTC. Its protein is CATSDLRRAGQFF.

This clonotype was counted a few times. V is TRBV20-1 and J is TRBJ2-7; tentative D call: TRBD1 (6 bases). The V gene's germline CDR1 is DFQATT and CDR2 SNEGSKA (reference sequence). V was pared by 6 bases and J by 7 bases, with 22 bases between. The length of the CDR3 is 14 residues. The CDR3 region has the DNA TGCAGTGCCCTTGAGGGACAAGGGTGGTCGGAGCAGTACTTC. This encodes CSALEGQGWSEQYF.

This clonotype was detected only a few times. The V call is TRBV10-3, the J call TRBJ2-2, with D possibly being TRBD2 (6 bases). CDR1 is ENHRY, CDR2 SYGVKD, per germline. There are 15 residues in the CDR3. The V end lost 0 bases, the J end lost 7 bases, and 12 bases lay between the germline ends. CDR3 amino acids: CAISESLAADGELFF. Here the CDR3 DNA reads TGTGCCATCAGTGAGTCACTAGCTGCTGACGGGGAGCTGTTTTTT.

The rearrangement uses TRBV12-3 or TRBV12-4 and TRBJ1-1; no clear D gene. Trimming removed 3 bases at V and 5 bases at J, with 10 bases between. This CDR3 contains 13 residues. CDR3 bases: TGTGCCAGCAGTTTGTCGGAGGGTACTGAAGCTTTCTTT. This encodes CASSLSEGTEAFF.

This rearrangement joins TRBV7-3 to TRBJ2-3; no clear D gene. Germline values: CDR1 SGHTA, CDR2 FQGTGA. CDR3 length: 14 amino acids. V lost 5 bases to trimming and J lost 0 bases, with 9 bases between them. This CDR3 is CASSPAPSTDTQYF. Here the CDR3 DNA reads TGTGCCAGCAGCCCCGCCCCTAGCACAGATACGCAGTATTTT.

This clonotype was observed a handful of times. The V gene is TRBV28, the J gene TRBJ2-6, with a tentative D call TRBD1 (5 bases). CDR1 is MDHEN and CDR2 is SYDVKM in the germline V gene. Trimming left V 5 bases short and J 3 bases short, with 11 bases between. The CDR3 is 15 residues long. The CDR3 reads CASSTRQFGANVLTF. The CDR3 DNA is TGTGCCAGCAGTACAAGACAGTTTGGGGCCAACGTCCTGACTTTC.

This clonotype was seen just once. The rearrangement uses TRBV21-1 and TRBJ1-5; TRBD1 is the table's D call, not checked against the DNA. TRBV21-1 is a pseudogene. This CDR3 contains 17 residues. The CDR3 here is CATFGQRPLKSNQPQHF. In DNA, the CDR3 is TGTGCCACGTTTGGACAGAGGCCTTTGAAGAGCAATCAGCCCCAGCATTTT.

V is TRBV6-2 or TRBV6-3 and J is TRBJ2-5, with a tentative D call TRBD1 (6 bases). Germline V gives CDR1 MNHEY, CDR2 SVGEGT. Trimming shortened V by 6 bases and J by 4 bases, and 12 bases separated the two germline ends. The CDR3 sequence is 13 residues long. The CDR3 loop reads CASRGASGETQYF. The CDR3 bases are TGTGCCAGCAGGGGGGCTAGTGGAGAGACCCAGTACTTC.

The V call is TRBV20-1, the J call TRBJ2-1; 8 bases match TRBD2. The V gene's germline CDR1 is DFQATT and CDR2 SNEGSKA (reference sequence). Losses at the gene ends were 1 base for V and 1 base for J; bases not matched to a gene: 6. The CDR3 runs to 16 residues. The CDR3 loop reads CSARGSAGGSYNEQFF. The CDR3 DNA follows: TGCAGTGCTAGAGGGTCGGCGGGGGGATCCTACAATGAGCAGTTCTTC.

In nucleotides, the CDR3 is TGCAGCGTTGGCGGGACCGTCTACAATGAGCAGTTCTTC. This gives the protein CSVGGTVYNEQFF. The chain links TRBV29-1 to TRBJ2-1; D may be TRBD2 (6 bases). The CDR3 contains 13 residues. Trimming took off 4 bases at V and 3 bases at J, with 10 bases between the two ends. Germline V gives CDR1 SQVTM, CDR2 ANQGSEA.

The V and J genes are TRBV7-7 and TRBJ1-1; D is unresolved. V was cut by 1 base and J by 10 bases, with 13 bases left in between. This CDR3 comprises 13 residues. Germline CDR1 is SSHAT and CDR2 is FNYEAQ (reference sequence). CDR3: CASSLGPRIRAFF. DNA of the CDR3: TGTGCCAGCAGCTTAGGTCCGAGGATCAGAGCTTTCTTT. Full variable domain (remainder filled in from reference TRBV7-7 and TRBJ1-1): GAGVSQSPRYKVTKRGQDVTLRCDPISSHATLYWYQQALGQGPEFLTYFNYEAQPDKSGLPSDRFSAERPEGSISTLTIQRTEQRDSAMYRCASSLGPRIRAFFGQGTRLTVV.

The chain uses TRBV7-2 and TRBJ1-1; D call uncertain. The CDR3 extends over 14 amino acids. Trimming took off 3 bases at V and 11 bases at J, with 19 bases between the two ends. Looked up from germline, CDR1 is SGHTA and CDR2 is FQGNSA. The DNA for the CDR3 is TGTGCCAGCAGCTTGTCCTTGGGGTTCGATGTGGCTTTCTTT. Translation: CASSLSLGFDVAFF.

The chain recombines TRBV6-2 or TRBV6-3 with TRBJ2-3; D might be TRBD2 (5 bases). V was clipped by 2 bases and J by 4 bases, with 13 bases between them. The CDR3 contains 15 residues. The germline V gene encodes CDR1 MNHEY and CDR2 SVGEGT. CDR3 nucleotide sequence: TGTGCCAGCAGTTACAGGCAACTAGAACCAGATACGCAGTATTTT. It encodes CASSYRQLEPDTQYF.

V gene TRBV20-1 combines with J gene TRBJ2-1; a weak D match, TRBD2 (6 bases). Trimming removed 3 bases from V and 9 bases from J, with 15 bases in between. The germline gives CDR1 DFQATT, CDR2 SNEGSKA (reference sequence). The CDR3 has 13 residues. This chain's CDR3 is CSASFWAGREQFF. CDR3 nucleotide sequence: TGCAGTGCTAGTTTCTGGGCGGGACGTGAGCAGTTCTTC.

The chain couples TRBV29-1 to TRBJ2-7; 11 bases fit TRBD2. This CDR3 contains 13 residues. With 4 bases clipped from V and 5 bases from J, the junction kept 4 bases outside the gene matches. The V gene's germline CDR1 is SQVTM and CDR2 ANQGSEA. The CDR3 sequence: CSVGQLAGDEQYF. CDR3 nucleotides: TGCAGCGTTGGTCAACTAGCGGGAGACGAGCAGTACTTC.

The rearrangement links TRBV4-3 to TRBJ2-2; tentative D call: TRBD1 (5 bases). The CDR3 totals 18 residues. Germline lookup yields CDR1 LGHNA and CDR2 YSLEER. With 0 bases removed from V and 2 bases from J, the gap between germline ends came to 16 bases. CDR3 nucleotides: TGCGCCAGCAGCCAAGACTTTTTCCAGGGAACTAACACCGGGGAGCTGTTTTTT. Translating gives CASSQDFFQGTNTGELFF.

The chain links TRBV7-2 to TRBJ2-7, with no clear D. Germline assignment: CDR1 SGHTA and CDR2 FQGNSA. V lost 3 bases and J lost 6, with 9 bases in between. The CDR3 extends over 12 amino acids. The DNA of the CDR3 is TGTGCCAGCAGCTTTGACGGTACCGAGCAGTACTTC. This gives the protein CASSFDGTEQYF.

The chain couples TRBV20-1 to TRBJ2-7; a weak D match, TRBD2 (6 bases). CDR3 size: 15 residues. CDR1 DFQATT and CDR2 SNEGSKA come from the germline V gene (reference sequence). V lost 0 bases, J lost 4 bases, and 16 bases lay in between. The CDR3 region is CSARDPVAGLYEQYF. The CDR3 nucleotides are TGCAGTGCTAGAGATCCTGTTGCGGGATTGTACGAGCAGTACTTC.

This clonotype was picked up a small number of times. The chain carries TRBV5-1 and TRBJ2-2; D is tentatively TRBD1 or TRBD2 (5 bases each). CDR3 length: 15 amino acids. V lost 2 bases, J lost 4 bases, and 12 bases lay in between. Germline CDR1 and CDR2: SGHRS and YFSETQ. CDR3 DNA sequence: TGCGCCAGCAGCTTCCGGGACCAATCCACCGGGGAGCTGTTTTTT. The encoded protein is CASSFRDQSTGELFF. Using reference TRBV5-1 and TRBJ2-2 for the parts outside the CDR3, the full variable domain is KAGVTQTPRYLIKTRGQQVTLSCSPISGHRSVSWYQQTPGQGLQFLFEYFSETQRNKGNFPGRFSGRQFSNSRSEMNVSTLELGDSALYLCASSFRDQSTGELFFGEGSRLTVL.

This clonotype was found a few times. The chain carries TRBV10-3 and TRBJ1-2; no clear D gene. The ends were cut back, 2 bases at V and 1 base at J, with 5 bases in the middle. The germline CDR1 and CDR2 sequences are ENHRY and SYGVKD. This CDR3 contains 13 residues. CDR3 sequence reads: CAISEGDNYGYTF. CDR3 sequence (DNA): TGTGCCATCAGTGAGGGAGATAACTATGGCTACACCTTC.

Here the CDR3 reads CSARTGAHTGELFF. The CDR3 DNA is TGCAGTGCTAGAACCGGGGCCCACACCGGGGAGCTGTTTTTT. The chain joins TRBV20-1 to TRBJ2-2, with D perhaps assigned TRBD1 or TRBD2 (5 bases each). Trimming shortened V by 2 bases and J by 3 bases, and 10 bases separated the two germline ends. CDR1 and CDR2 from the germline V gene are DFQATT and SNEGSKA (reference sequence). The CDR3 runs 14 residues.

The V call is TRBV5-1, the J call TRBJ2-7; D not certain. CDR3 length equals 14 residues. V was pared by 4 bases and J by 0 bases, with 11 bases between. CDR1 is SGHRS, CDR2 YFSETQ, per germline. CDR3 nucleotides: TGCGCCAGCAGCCCGATTACCGGCTCCTACGAGCAGTACTTC. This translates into CASSPITGSYEQYF.

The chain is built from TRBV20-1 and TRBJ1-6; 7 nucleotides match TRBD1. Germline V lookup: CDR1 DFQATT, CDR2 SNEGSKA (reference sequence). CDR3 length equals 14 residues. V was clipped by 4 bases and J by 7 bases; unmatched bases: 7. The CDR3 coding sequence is TGCAGTGCTAATAGACAGGGTTTAAATTCACCCCTCCACTTT. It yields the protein CSANRQGLNSPLHF.

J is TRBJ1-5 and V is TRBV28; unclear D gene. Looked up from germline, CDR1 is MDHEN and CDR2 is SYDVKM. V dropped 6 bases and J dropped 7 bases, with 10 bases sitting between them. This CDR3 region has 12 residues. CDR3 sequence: CASRIFGQPQHF. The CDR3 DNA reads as TGTGCCAGCAGGATTTTCGGGCAGCCCCAGCATTTT. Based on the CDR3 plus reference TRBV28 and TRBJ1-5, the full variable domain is DVKVTQSSRYLVKRTGEKVFLECVQDMDHENMFWYRQDPGLGLRLIYFSYDVKMKEKGDIPEGYSVSREKKERFSLILESASTNQTSMYLCASRIFGQPQHFGDGTRLSIL.

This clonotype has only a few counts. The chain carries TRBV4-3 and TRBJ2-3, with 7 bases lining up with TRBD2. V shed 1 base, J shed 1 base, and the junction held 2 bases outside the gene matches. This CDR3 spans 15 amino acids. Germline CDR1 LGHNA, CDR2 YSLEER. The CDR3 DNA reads TGCGCCAGCAGCCAAGCTCTAGCGGGCACAGATACGCAGTATTTT. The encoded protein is CASSQALAGTDTQYF.

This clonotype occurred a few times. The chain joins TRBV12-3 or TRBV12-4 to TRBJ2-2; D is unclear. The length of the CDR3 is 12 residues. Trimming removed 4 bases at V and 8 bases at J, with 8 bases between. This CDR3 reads CASSSHVGELFF. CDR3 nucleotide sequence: TGTGCCAGCAGTTCCCACGTGGGGGAGCTGTTTTTT.

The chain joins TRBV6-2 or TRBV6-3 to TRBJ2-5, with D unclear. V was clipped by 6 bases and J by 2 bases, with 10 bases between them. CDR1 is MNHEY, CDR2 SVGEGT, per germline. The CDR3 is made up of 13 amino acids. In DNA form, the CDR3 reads TGTGCCAGCAGCCCGAAGGTACAAGAGACCCAGTACTTC. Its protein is CASSPKVQETQYF.